This T cell receptor beta chain originates from a study of OX40 agonist ivuxolimab in advanced cancers. Background on the study: The dose-escalation cohort was about 80% male, with a mean age of approximately 61 years, ranging about 23 to 90.

Germline-derived CDR1 and CDR2 are SQVTM and ANQGSEA. This CDR3 region has 15 residues. Worth noting for this clone: Its target is not known.

The repertoire was sequenced with immunoSEQ multiplex PCR; TCRdb's copy has only in-frame clones and lacks some. The sample carries about 82,000 clones, around nine tenths recorded once. General study findings and limits: At 0.1 to 3.0 mg/kg, clonal expansion of CD4+ and CD8+ blood T cells had occurred by week 6. Some of the lowest clonal expansion was seen in partial responders at 0.1-3.0 mg/kg.

The sample was CD4+ or CD8+ T cells sorted from blood, taken in a trial of the OX40 agonist ivuxolimab. This chain links TRBV29-1 with TRBJ2-5; D is perhaps TRBD2 (5 bases). The closer fit of TRBJ2-7 to the DNA end suggests the J call may be wrong. This TCR was sampled from an adult with an advanced solid tumor such as melanoma, head and neck, liver or kidney cancer. The chain's CDR3 is CSVGAPPGNPYEQYF. Here the CDR3 DNA reads TGCAGCGTTGGGGCCCCTCCGGGAAACCCCTACGAGCAGTACTTC.